This passage covers 23 T cell receptor beta chains from one sample sequenced in a study of blood T cell repertoires in COVID-19. The protocol was immunoSEQ multiplex PCR, while the TCRdb copy is restricted to in-frame clones and leaves out a portion. The data contain some 320,000 clones, roughly 90% of them singletons. The sequenced sample was PBMCs or T cells enriched from blood (not recorded which). These TCRs come from a woman aged 30 to 39 who had been exposed to COVID-19.

This clone was observed once. This chain links TRBV5-1 with TRBJ2-5; D may be TRBD2 (6 bases). The V gene lost 5 bases and the J gene lost 1 base, with 21 bases spanning the gap. The CDR3 extends over 17 amino acids. Germline V gives CDR1 SGHRS, CDR2 YFSETQ. DNA of the CDR3: TGCGCCAGCAGAGCGGGCCAGTTCGGAACCCCCCAAGAGACCCAGTACTTC. It codes for CASRAGQFGTPQETQYF. Together with reference TRBV5-1 and TRBJ2-5, the CDR3 gives the full variable domain: KAGVTQTPRYLIKTRGQQVTLSCSPISGHRSVSWYQQTPGQGLQFLFEYFSETQRNKGNFPGRFSGRQFSNSRSEMNVSTLELGDSALYLCASRAGQFGTPQETQYFGPGTRLLVL.

The gene calls are TRBV9 and TRBJ1-2; a possible D gene is TRBD1 (6 bases). V lost 3 bases and J lost 8, with 17 bases in between. The CDR3 spans 14 residues. Germline V lookup: CDR1 SGDLS, CDR2 YYNGEE. The DNA of the CDR3 is TGTGCCAGCAGCGACGGCCCAGGGGATACAGGCTACACCTTC. Protein: CASSDGPGDTGYTF.

This chain uses TRBV12-5 with TRBJ1-1, with D unresolved. This CDR3 is 12 amino acids long. Germline V CDR1 and CDR2: LGHNT, FRNRAP. Between the trimmed V and J ends, which lost 6 bases and 5 bases, there was a span of 10 bases. CDR3 in DNA: TGTGCTAGTGGCCCGAGGATTACTGAAGCTTTCTTT. Its protein is CASGPRITEAFF.

CDR3 amino acids: CASSLGQGNTDTQYF. For the CDR3, the DNA is TGTGCCAGCAGCTTAGGACAGGGCAACACAGATACGCAGTATTTT. The chain has TRBV13 and TRBJ2-3; D is possibly TRBD1 (6 bases). V lost 0 bases, J lost 2 bases, and 9 bases lay in between. Germline V gene sequence: CDR1 PRHDT, CDR2 FYEKMQ (reference sequence). The CDR3 runs 15 residues.

The chain recombines TRBV15 with TRBJ1-2; 7 bases are a match to TRBD1. CDR3 size: 15 residues. V shed 5 bases and J 8 bases; nucleotides not matched to a gene: 14. Germline values: CDR1 LNHNV, CDR2 YYDKDF (reference sequence). The chain's CDR3 is CATSGRQGLMGGYTF. CDR3 nucleotide sequence: TGTGCCACCAGCGGCCGACAGGGACTTATGGGGGGCTACACCTTC.

J is TRBJ1-2 and V is TRBV7-2, with D hard to call. With 0 bases removed from V and 3 bases from J, the gap between germline ends came to 11 bases. The CDR3 has 15 amino acids. CDR1 is SGHTA, CDR2 FQGNSA, per germline. The CDR3 bases are TGTGCCAGCAGCTTAGCGAGGGCTTTCGACTATGGCTACACCTTC. Residues: CASSLARAFDYGYTF.

The rearrangement links TRBV14 to TRBJ1-4, with a weak D call TRBD1 (5 bases). The CDR3 extends over 19 amino acids. In germline, CDR1 is SGHDN, CDR2 FVKESK. V lost 0 bases and J lost 3, with 20 bases in between. The CDR3, as DNA: TGTGCCAGCAGCCAAGATGGGGGGGGAACGACGCGGGCTAATGAAAAACTGTTTTTT. Protein product: CASSQDGGGTTRANEKLFF.

The chain links TRBV6-5 to TRBJ2-7; 8 bases are shared with TRBD1. CDR3 length equals 15 residues. CDR1 MNHEY and CDR2 SVGAGI come from the germline V gene. Losses at the gene ends were 6 bases for V and 7 bases for J; bases not matched to a gene: 14. The chain's CDR3 is CASSPSCRGLCEQYF. The CDR3 region has the DNA TGTGCCAGCAGCCCCTCGTGCAGGGGGCTATGTGAGCAGTACTTC.

The genes are TRBV27 and TRBJ1-2, with 9 bases matching TRBD1. Trimming cost V 7 bases and J 7 bases; bases outside gene matches: 16. There are 16 residues in the CDR3. In germline, CDR1 is MNHEY, CDR2 SMNVEV (reference sequence). In nucleotides, the CDR3 is TGTGCCAGCACCAACCGGAAGGGACAGGGACTTTGTGGCTACACCTTC. This translates into CASTNRKGQGLCGYTF.

The rearrangement joins TRBV9 to TRBJ2-3; D is perhaps TRBD2 (6 bases). Germline CDR1 and CDR2: SGDLS and YYNGEE. The length of the CDR3 is 18 residues. V lost 4 bases, J lost 2 bases, and 23 bases lay in between. CDR3 amino acids: CASSPWVYLGGDTDTQYF. CDR3 DNA: TGTGCCAGCAGCCCTTGGGTGTATCTTGGCGGGGACACAGATACGCAGTATTTT.

This clone has only one observation. The rearrangement links TRBV4-3 to TRBJ2-6; the D gene is possibly TRBD1 (7 bases). With 2 bases removed from V and 1 base from J, the gap between germline ends came to 18 bases. This CDR3 region has 19 residues. The germline V gene has CDR1 LGHNA and CDR2 YSLEER. CDR3 amino acids: CASSQSAGRGRSGANVLTF. The CDR3, as DNA: TGCGCCAGCAGCCAATCGGCTGGCAGGGGGAGGTCTGGGGCCAACGTCCTGACTTTC.

The V call is TRBV5-5, the J call TRBJ2-6; D gene unclear. Germline lookup yields CDR1 SGHKS and CDR2 YYEKEE (reference sequence). There are 16 residues in the CDR3. Trimming left V 6 bases short and J 4 bases short, with 17 bases between. In DNA form, the CDR3 reads TGTGCCAGCACCAGGTCACAGCAAAAGGGGGCCAACGTCCTGACTTTC. Translation gives CASTRSQQKGANVLTF.

The chain uses TRBV28 and TRBJ2-4; TRBD1 is a possible D gene (6 bases). Looked up from germline, CDR1 is MDHEN and CDR2 is SYDVKM. The CDR3 totals 17 residues. V shed 6 bases and J shed 1 base, with 19 bases lying between them. The CDR3 loop reads CASSRPLYREAKNIQYF. The CDR3 DNA reads as TGTGCCAGCAGCCGTCCCCTTTACAGGGAGGCCAAAAACATTCAGTACTTC.

This chain joins TRBV6-2 or TRBV6-3 and TRBJ1-5; D is unresolved. The germline V and J ends were trimmed by 5 bases and 1 base, with 15 bases remaining between them. CDR1 and CDR2 (germline): MNHEY, SVGEGT. The CDR3 runs to 16 residues. CDR3 protein: CASSTPLTWSNQPQHF. The CDR3 DNA is TGTGCCAGCAGTACCCCTCTCACATGGAGCAATCAGCCCCAGCATTTT.

The chain joins TRBV5-1 to TRBJ1-1; 7 nucleotides agree with TRBD1. V shed 5 bases and J 4 bases; nucleotides not matched to a gene: 11. Per germline, CDR1 SGHRS and CDR2 YFSETQ. This CDR3 is built from 15 residues. In nucleotides, the CDR3 is TGCGCCAGCAGTTCCCAGACAGGGCTTGGCACTGAAGCTTTCTTT. Translation gives CASSSQTGLGTEAFF.

This clone was seen just once. V is TRBV30 and J is TRBJ1-1; tentative D call: TRBD1 (5 bases). Per germline, CDR1 GTSNPN and CDR2 SVGIG (reference sequence). V dropped 5 bases and J dropped 4 bases, with 11 bases sitting between them. This CDR3 is built from 12 residues. CDR3 DNA: TGTGCCTGGGGAAATACAGGCACTGAAGCTTTCTTT. It translates to CAWGNTGTEAFF.

This clone showed up just once. The genes are TRBV10-3 and TRBJ1-2; 9 bases agree with TRBD1. V dropped 11 bases and J dropped 8; count of bases not matched to a gene: 6. The CDR3 covers 11 residues. From germline, CDR1 is ENHRY and CDR2 SYGVKD. CDR3 residues: CAVTGGVGYTF. The CDR3 DNA sequence: TGTGCCGTAACAGGGGGCGTCGGCTACACCTTC.

The chain employs TRBV5-1 and TRBJ2-1; 9 bases agree with TRBD2. Losses at the gene ends were 2 bases for V and 5 bases for J; bases not matched to a gene: 11. This CDR3 is 17 amino acids long. Germline V CDR1 and CDR2: SGHRS, YFSETQ. CDR3 nucleotides: TGCGCCAGCAGCTTTTGGGGCCAGCGGGGGGTGAACAATGAGCAGTTCTTC. It is translated as CASSFWGQRGVNNEQFF.

The J gene is TRBJ1-1, the V gene TRBV27, with D perhaps matching TRBD1 (6 bases). The CDR3 is 11 residues long. Per germline, CDR1 MNHEY and CDR2 SMNVEV (reference sequence). Trimming shortened V by 7 bases and J by 8 bases, and 11 bases separated the two germline ends. This chain's CDR3 is CASITGLEAFF. CDR3 coding DNA: TGTGCCAGCATTACAGGGCTGGAAGCTTTCTTT.

The rearrangement uses TRBV9 and TRBJ1-2; D is unresolved. The length of the CDR3 is 15 residues. Trimming shortened V by 0 bases and J by 5 bases, and 14 bases separated the two germline ends. The germline V gene encodes CDR1 SGDLS and CDR2 YYNGEE. The CDR3 sequence: CASSVASDNTYGYTF. The CDR3 DNA reads TGTGCCAGCAGCGTAGCTAGCGACAATACATATGGCTACACCTTC.

DNA of the CDR3: TGTGCCAGCAGCGGAGCAGGGGGCAGGGACTATGGCTACACCTTC. Amino acids: CASSGAGGRDYGYTF. The chain joins TRBV9 to TRBJ1-2; 8 bases map to TRBD1. J was trimmed by 3 bases and V by 3 bases; bases with no gene match: 7. Germline assignment: CDR1 SGDLS and CDR2 YYNGEE. The CDR3 extends over 15 amino acids.

The count of this clone is one. The chain has TRBV6-5 and TRBJ2-5; D possibly corresponds to TRBD1 (6 bases). Germline CDR1 MNHEY, CDR2 SVGAGI. Trimming took off 6 bases at V and 9 bases at J, with 17 bases between the two ends. The CDR3 covers 13 residues. The CDR3 bases are TGTGCCAGCAGGTCGGGACAAGGGACGCCCCAGTACTTC. Encoded protein: CASRSGQGTPQYF.

This chain links TRBV29-1 with TRBJ1-4; 7 nucleotides align to TRBD1. Germline CDR1 is SQVTM and CDR2 is ANQGSEA. With V trimmed by 4 bases and J by 0 bases, 11 bases remained unmatched. The length of the CDR3 is 17 residues. The CDR3 reads CSVAGTADSATNEKLFF. The CDR3 DNA reads TGCAGCGTTGCCGGGACAGCAGACTCGGCAACTAATGAAAAACTGTTTTTT. The whole variable domain, remainder taken from reference TRBV29-1 and TRBJ1-4, is SAVISQKPSRDICQRGTSLTIQCQVDSQVTMMFWYRQQPGQSLTLIATANQGSEATYESGFVIDKFPISRPNLTFSTLTVSNMSPEDSSIYLCSVAGTADSATNEKLFFGSGTQLSVL.